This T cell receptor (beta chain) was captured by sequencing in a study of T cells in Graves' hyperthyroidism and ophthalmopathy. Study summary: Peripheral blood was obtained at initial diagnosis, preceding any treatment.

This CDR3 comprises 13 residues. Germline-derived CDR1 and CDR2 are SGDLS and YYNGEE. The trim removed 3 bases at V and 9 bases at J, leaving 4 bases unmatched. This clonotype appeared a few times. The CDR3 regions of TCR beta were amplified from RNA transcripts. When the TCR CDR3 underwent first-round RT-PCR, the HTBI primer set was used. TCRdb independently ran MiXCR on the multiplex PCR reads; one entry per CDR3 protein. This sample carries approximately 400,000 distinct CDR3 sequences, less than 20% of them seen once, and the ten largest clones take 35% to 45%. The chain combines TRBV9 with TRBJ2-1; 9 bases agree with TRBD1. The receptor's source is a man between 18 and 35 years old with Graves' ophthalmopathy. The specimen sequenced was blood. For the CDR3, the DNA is TGTGCCAGCAGCGCCACAGGGGGCAGTGAGCAGTTCTTC. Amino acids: CASSATGGSEQFF.